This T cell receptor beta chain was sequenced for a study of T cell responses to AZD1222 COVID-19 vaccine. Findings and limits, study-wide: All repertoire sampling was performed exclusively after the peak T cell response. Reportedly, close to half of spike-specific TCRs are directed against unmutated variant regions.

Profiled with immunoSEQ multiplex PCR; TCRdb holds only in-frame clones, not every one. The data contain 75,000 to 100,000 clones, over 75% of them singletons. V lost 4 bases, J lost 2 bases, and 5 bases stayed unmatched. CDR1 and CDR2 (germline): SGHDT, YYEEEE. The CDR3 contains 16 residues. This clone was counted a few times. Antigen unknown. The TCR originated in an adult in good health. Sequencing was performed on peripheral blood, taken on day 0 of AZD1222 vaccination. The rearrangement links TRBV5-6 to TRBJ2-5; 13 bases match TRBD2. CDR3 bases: TGTGCCAGCAGCACTGGGACTAGCGGGACTCAAGAGACCCAGTACTTC. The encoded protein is CASSTGTSGTQETQYF.